Below, 20 T cell receptor beta chains from the same sample are listed, as sequenced in a study of blood T cell repertoires in COVID-19. Repertoires were generated with immunoSEQ multiplex PCR, while TCRdb's copy carries only in-frame clones and drops some. The table records 250,000 to 400,000 clones, about 92% of them present only once. Specimen: PBMCs or T cells enriched from blood (not recorded which). The receptors were sampled from a man in his sixties who had recovered from COVID-19.

The chain has TRBV11-3 and TRBJ2-7; 12 bases map to TRBD2. The CDR3 has 19 amino acids. The germline gives CDR1 SGHNT, CDR2 YENEEA. V was clipped by 5 bases and J by 4 bases; unmatched bases: 18. In DNA, the CDR3 is TGTGCCAGCAGCGAGAGGCTAGCGGGAGGGCCCCTTTTTGGATACGAGCAGTACTTC. Translation gives CASSERLAGGPLFGYEQYF.

The genes are TRBV29-1 and TRBJ2-4, with 7 bases that match TRBD1. V dropped 7 bases and J dropped 3; count of bases not matched to a gene: 3. Looked up from germline, CDR1 is SQVTM and CDR2 is ANQGSEA. The CDR3 totals 12 residues. CDR3 DNA: TGCAGCGCCCGGGACAGCAAAAACATTCAGTACTTC. Residues: CSARDSKNIQYF.

The rearrangement joins TRBV11-2 to TRBJ2-1; D gene ambiguous. CDR1 is SGHAT and CDR2 is FQNNGV in the germline V gene. This CDR3 is 16 amino acids long. Trimming left V 2 bases short and J 0 bases short, with 11 bases between. CDR3 sequence reads: CASSLMRSGSYNEQFF. The CDR3 DNA follows: TGTGCCAGCAGCTTAATGCGTTCGGGCTCCTACAATGAGCAGTTCTTC.

The gene calls are TRBV7-2 and TRBJ1-2, with D perhaps matching TRBD1 (6 bases). The ends were cut back, 5 bases at V and 8 bases at J, with 15 bases in the middle. The CDR3 length is 13 residues. The germline gives CDR1 SGHTA, CDR2 FQGNSA. The CDR3 loop is CASSVHRERGYTF. The CDR3 DNA is TGTGCCAGCAGCGTCCACAGGGAGCGGGGCTACACCTTC.

This chain uses TRBV9 with TRBJ1-2; 9 nucleotides match TRBD1. Losses at the gene ends were 4 bases for V and 4 bases for J; bases not matched to a gene: 11. Per the germline V gene, CDR1 is SGDLS and CDR2 is YYNGEE. The CDR3 is 16 residues long. CDR3 DNA sequence: TGTGCCAGCAGCCCCAGGGACAGGGATTTTGGCTATGGCTACACCTTC. Translation: CASSPRDRDFGYGYTF.

The V gene is TRBV4-3, the J gene TRBJ1-5, with 9 positions matching TRBD1. Trimming took 3 bases from V and 4 from J; bases not matched to a gene: 7. This CDR3 comprises 16 residues. Germline CDR1 LGHNA, CDR2 YSLEER. The CDR3 nucleotides are TGCGCCAGCAGCCACAAAAGGACAGGGGAAAATCAGCCCCAGCATTTT. Its translation: CASSHKRTGENQPQHF.

The rearrangement links TRBV6-5 to TRBJ2-3, with 7 bases matching TRBD1. Germline V lookup: CDR1 MNHEY, CDR2 SVGAGI. This CDR3 contains 15 residues. The trim removed 6 bases at V and 2 bases at J, leaving 8 bases unmatched. The CDR3 region is CASSQGQPDTDTQYF. The CDR3 coding sequence is TGTGCCAGCAGCCAGGGACAGCCAGACACAGATACGCAGTATTTT.

The V and J genes are TRBV6-2 or TRBV6-3 and TRBJ1-5; TRBD1 matches at 7 bases. In germline, CDR1 is MNHEY, CDR2 SVGEGT. The CDR3 covers 13 residues. After removal of 5 bases from V and 6 bases from J, the junction contained 4 bases not matched to a gene. The CDR3 is CASSRRQGQPQHF. As DNA, the CDR3 is TGTGCCAGCAGTCGGAGACAGGGTCAGCCCCAGCATTTT.

The chain links TRBV5-5 to TRBJ1-5; D might be TRBD1 (6 bases). The germline V gene has CDR1 SGHKS and CDR2 YYEKEE (reference sequence). This CDR3 has 15 amino acids. V was clipped by 1 base and J by 1 base, with 9 bases between them. This chain's CDR3 is CASSLNRVSNQPQHF. The CDR3 DNA follows: TGTGCCAGCAGCTTGAACAGGGTAAGCAATCAGCCCCAGCATTTT.

V and J are TRBV18 and TRBJ1-1, with D tentatively TRBD1 (6 bases). CDR3 length: 13 amino acids. In germline, CDR1 is KGHSH, CDR2 LQKENI. V was shortened by 5 bases and J by 0 bases, with 7 bases between the two germline ends. The CDR3, as DNA: TGTGCCAGCTCAGACAGGTTGAACACTGAAGCTTTCTTT. It is translated as CASSDRLNTEAFF.

The chain has TRBV28 and TRBJ1-1, with D unclear. Trimming removed 3 bases at V and 4 bases at J, with 6 bases between. CDR3 length: 12 amino acids. CDR1 and CDR2 from the germline V gene are MDHEN and SYDVKM. The CDR3 loop is CASSFSATEAFF. DNA for the CDR3: TGTGCCAGCAGTTTTAGCGCCACTGAAGCTTTCTTT.

The chain joins TRBV4-1 to TRBJ1-5, with a possible D match to TRBD1 (5 bases). V lost 0 bases, J lost 4 bases, and 7 bases lay in between. Germline CDR1 reads MGHRA; CDR2 reads YSYEKL. The CDR3 spans 14 residues. CDR3 in DNA: TGCGCCAGCAGCCAAGATCGGGGGAATCAGCCCCAGCATTTT. Its translation is CASSQDRGNQPQHF.

This chain joins TRBV11-3 and TRBJ2-1; 9 bases align to TRBD2. Germline values: CDR1 SGHNT, CDR2 YENEEA. With 3 bases clipped from V and 0 bases from J, the junction kept 15 bases outside the gene matches. This CDR3 spans 20 amino acids. CDR3 DNA: TGTGCCAGCAGCTTCAACGGCAGGGTCCAGCGGGAGGCCTCCTACAATGAGCAGTTCTTC. This translates into CASSFNGRVQREASYNEQFF.

The genes are TRBV24-1 and TRBJ1-4, with TRBD1 matching 7 bases. The CDR3 has 12 residues. Germline V lookup: CDR1 KGHDR, CDR2 SFDVKD. V dropped 9 bases and J dropped 12; count of bases not matched to a gene: 9. The DNA of the CDR3 is TGTGCCACCCGGGACAGCTTGGGAGAACTGTTTTTT. Its protein product is CATRDSLGELFF.

The sample holds one count of this clone. As DNA, the CDR3 is TGTGCCAGCAGCCGCCACGGACAATCCTACGAGCAGTACTTC. This translates into CASSRHGQSYEQYF. This sequence joins TRBV3-1 (or the pseudogene TRBV3-2) and TRBJ2-7, with D possibly being TRBD1 (5 bases). Germline loops: CDR1 LGHDT, CDR2 YNNKEL (reference sequence). The CDR3 totals 14 residues. V was pared by 4 bases and J by 1 base, with 11 bases between.

The J gene is TRBJ2-1, the V gene TRBV7-9, with 7 bases aligning to TRBD2. V dropped 3 bases and J dropped 9; count of bases not matched to a gene: 8. CDR1 and CDR2 from the germline V gene are SEHNR and FQNEAQ (reference sequence). The CDR3 has 14 amino acids. The CDR3 region is CASSFMTSSGEQFF. In DNA, the CDR3 is TGTGCCAGCAGCTTCATGACTAGCTCCGGTGAGCAGTTCTTC.

V gene TRBV7-2 combines with J gene TRBJ1-1, with D maybe TRBD1 (5 bases). CDR1 is SGHTA, CDR2 FQGNSA, per germline. The CDR3 has 15 residues. Trimming removed 1 base from V and 4 bases from J, with 13 bases in between. In DNA, the CDR3 is TGTGCCAGCAGCTTAGTAGGGTACGGGGGCACTGAAGCTTTCTTT. The encoded protein is CASSLVGYGGTEAFF.

The gene calls are TRBV9 and TRBJ2-5; TRBD2 matches at 9 bases. V lost 3 bases and J lost 4; bases outside the gene matches: 16. The length of the CDR3 is 18 residues. Germline V gene data show CDR1 as SGDLS and CDR2 as YYNGEE. The CDR3 region is CASSDGVTGGGAGETQYF. The CDR3 DNA reads TGTGCCAGCAGCGACGGGGTGACTGGCGGGGGGGCCGGAGAGACCCAGTACTTC.

V usage is TRBV7-3 and J usage is TRBJ2-7; 7 bases align to TRBD2. CDR3 length: 14 amino acids. V lost 5 bases, J lost 10 bases, and 14 bases stayed unmatched. Germline-derived CDR1 and CDR2 are SGHTA and FQGTGA. The CDR3 DNA sequence: TGTGCCAGCAGCCGGAACCAAAACCGGGGGGACCAGTACTTC. Amino acids: CASSRNQNRGDQYF.

CDR3 region: CASLENSGNTIYF. As DNA, the CDR3 is TGTGCCAGCCTAGAGAACTCTGGAAACACCATATATTTT. J is TRBJ1-3 and V is TRBV12-3 or TRBV12-4, with D unclear. Trimming shortened V by 8 bases and J by 0 bases, and 8 bases separated the two germline ends. The CDR3 extends over 13 amino acids.